One and the same sample provided the 9 T cell receptor beta chains below, sequenced in a study of early T cells in non-severe SARS-CoV-2 infection. TCRdb reanalysed the 5' RACE reads using MiXCR and keeps one entry per CDR3 protein. The data hold tens of thousands of distinct CDR3 sequences, with roughly 6% observed a single time. Sequences were obtained from whole blood. These receptors came from an adult who was a healthcare worker with PCR-confirmed SARS-CoV-2 infection or an uninfected control (not recorded which).

In its sample, this clonotype was seen a few times. This chain uses TRBV18 with TRBJ1-4; D call uncertain. Trimming took off 6 bases at V and 6 bases at J, with 17 bases between the two ends. CDR1 KGHSH and CDR2 LQKENI come from the germline V gene. CDR3 length equals 15 residues. CDR3 nucleotide sequence: TGTGCCAGCTCGGAAAACCGACCAAGGGATGAAAAACTGTTTTTT. It specifies CASSENRPRDEKLFF.

This clonotype has at least ten counts. The chain links TRBV20-1 to TRBJ2-5, with 9 bases that match TRBD1. CDR1 and CDR2 (germline): DFQATT, SNEGSKA (reference sequence). The junction had 11 bases not matched to a gene; V was cut back by 1 base and J by 5 bases. The CDR3 totals 16 residues. As DNA, the CDR3 is TGCAGTGCTAGAGCCTATACGTGGGACAGGGTTGAGACCCAGTACTTC. Amino acid sequence: CSARAYTWDRVETQYF.

Worth noting for this clonotype: A much larger clonotype is one base distant, so this may be a read error. CDR3 sequence (DNA): TGTGTCAGTAGTATAGGGGGAGGCCGTAATGAAAAACTGTTTTTT. Its translation: CVSSIGGGRNEKLFF. The chain employs TRBV19 and TRBJ1-4; tentative D call: TRBD1 (6 bases). The CDR3 extends over 15 amino acids. From germline, CDR1 is LNHDA and CDR2 SQIVND (reference sequence).

This clonotype was counted ten times or more. The V and J genes are TRBV27 and TRBJ1-5; tentative D call: TRBD1 (5 bases). This CDR3 has 14 amino acids. Trimming took off 3 bases at V and 2 bases at J, with 8 bases between the two ends. CDR1 MNHEY and CDR2 SMNVEV come from the germline V gene (reference sequence). CDR3 coding DNA: TGTGCCAGCAGTTTTCAAGGGGGCAATCAGCCCCAGCATTTT. Amino acid sequence: CASSFQGGNQPQHF.

This clonotype was seen at least ten times. The genes are TRBV6-5 and TRBJ2-1, with 7 bases that match TRBD2. The ends lost 2 bases at V and 0 bases at J; junction bases unmatched: 7. This CDR3 has 17 residues. From germline, CDR1 is MNHEY and CDR2 SVGAGI. The CDR3 protein is CASSYPREGSSYNEQFF. CDR3 DNA sequence: TGTGCCAGCAGTTACCCGAGGGAGGGGAGCTCCTACAATGAGCAGTTCTTC.

This chain joins TRBV10-3 and TRBJ1-5; 8 positions match TRBD1. CDR3 length: 14 residues. V shed 4 bases, J shed 8 bases, and the junction held 7 bases outside the gene matches. Per germline, CDR1 ENHRY and CDR2 SYGVKD. The DNA of the CDR3 is TGTGCCATCAGTGGACAGGGGACTTCTGAGCCCCAGCATTTT. Amino acid sequence: CAISGQGTSEPQHF.

This clonotype was observed a handful of times. This rearrangement joins TRBV12-3 or TRBV12-4 to TRBJ1-6, with D possibly being TRBD1 (5 bases). Between the trimmed V and J ends, which lost 8 bases and 10 bases, there was a span of 18 bases. The CDR3 has 14 residues. CDR3 amino acids: CASAPPGRGSPLHF. DNA of the CDR3: TGTGCCAGCGCCCCCCCAGGGAGGGGATCACCCCTCCACTTT.

This clonotype was found many times. In nucleotides, the CDR3 is TGTGCCAGCAGCCGGAAGCTTAACACTGAAGCTTTCTTT. It yields the protein CASSRKLNTEAFF. The chain couples TRBV7-2 to TRBJ1-1; the D is unclear. V gave up 5 bases and J gave up 2 bases, with 9 bases separating them. The CDR3 consists of 13 residues. From germline, CDR1 is SGHTA and CDR2 FQGNSA.

Many counts were recorded for this clonotype. The rearrangement joins TRBV7-6 to TRBJ2-7; perhaps TRBD1 as D (5 bases). The V end was cut by 3 bases, the J end by 3 bases, with 12 bases between. Germline CDR1 SGHVS, CDR2 FNYEAQ. CDR3 length: 14 residues. CDR3 amino acids: CASSLVPGNYEQYF. The CDR3 nucleotides are TGTGCCAGCAGCTTGGTGCCAGGGAACTACGAGCAGTACTTC.